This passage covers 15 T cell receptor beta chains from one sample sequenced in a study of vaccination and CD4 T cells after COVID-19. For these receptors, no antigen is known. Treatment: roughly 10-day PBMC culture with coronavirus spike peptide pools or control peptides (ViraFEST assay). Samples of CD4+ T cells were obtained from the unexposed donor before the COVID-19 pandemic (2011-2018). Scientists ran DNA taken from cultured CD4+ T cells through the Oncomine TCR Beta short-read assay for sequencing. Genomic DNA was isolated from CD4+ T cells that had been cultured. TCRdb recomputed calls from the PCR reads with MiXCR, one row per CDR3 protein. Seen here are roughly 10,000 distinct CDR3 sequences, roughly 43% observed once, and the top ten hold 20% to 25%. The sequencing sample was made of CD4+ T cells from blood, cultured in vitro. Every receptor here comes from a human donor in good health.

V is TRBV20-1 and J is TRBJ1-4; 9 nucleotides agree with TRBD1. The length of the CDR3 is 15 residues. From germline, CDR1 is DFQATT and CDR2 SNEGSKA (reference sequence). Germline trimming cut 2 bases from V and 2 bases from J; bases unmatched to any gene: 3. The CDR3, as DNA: TGCAGTGCTAGAATGACAGGGGGGACTAATGAAAAACTGTTTTTT. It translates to CSARMTGGTNEKLFF.

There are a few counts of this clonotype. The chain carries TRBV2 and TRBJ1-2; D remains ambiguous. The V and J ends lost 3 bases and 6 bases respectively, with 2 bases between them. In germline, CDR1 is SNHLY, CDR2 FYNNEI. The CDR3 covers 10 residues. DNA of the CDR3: TGTGCCAGCAGTGATAATGGCTACACCTTC. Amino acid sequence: CASSDNGYTF.

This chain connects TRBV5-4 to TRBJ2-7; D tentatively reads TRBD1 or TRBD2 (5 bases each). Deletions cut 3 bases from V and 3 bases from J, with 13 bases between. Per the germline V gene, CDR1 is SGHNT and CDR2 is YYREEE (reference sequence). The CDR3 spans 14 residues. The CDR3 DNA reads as TGTGCCAGCAGCTCGGGCCGAGGGGACTACGAGCAGTACTTC. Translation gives CASSSGRGDYEQYF.

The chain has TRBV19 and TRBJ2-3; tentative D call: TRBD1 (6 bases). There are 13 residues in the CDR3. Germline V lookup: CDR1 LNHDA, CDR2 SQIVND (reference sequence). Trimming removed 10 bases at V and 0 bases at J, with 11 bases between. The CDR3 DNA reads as TGTGCCATCTCACAGGGTAGCACAGATACGCAGTATTTT. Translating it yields CAISQGSTDTQYF.

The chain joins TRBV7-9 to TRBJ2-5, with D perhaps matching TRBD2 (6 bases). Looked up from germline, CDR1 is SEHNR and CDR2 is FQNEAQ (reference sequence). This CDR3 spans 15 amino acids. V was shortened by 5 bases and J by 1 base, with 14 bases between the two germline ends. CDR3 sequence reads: CASSLGWGGQETQYF. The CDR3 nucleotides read TGTGCCAGCAGCCTCGGGTGGGGAGGCCAAGAGACCCAGTACTTC. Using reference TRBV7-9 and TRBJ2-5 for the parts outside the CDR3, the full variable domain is DTGVSQNPRHKITKRGQNVTFRCDPISEHNRLYWYRQTLGQGPEFLTYFQNEAQLEKSRLLSDRFSAERPKGSFSTLEIQRTEQGDSAMYLCASSLGWGGQETQYFGPGTRLLVL.

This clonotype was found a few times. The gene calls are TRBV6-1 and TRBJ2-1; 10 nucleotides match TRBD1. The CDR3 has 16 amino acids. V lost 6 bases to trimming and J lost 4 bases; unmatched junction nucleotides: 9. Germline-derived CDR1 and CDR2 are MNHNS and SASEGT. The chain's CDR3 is CASRTDRGRRYNEQFF. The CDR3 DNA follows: TGTGCCAGCAGGACAGACAGGGGGCGCAGGTACAATGAGCAGTTCTTC.

The chain's CDR3 is CSATGPSIGDTQYF. As DNA, the CDR3 is TGCAGTGCTACGGGACCCAGCATCGGGGATACGCAGTATTTT. The chain joins TRBV20-1 to TRBJ2-3; D possibly matches TRBD1 or TRBD2 (5 bases each). Germline CDR1 is DFQATT and CDR2 is SNEGSKA (reference sequence). CDR3 length: 14 residues. V lost 4 bases and J lost 6, with 17 bases in between.

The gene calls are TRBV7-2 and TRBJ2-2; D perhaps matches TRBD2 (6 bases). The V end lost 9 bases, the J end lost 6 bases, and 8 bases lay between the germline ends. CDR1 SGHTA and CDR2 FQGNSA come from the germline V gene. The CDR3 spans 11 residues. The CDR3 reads CARGGAGELFF. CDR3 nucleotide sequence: TGTGCCAGGGGGGGTGCCGGGGAGCTGTTTTTT.

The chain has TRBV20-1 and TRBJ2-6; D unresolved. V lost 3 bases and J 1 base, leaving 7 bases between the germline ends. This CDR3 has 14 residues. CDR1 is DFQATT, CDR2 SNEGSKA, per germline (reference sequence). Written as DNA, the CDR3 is TGCAGTGCTAGTAAACAGTCTGGGGCCAACGTCCTGACTTTC. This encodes CSASKQSGANVLTF.

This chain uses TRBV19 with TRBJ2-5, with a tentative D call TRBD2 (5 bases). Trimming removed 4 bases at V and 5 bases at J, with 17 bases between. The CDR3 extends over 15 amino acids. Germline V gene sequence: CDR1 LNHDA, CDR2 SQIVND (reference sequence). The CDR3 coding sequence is TGTGCCAGTAGTAAGAGCGGTCAAGGGCCCGAGACCCAGTACTTC. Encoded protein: CASSKSGQGPETQYF.

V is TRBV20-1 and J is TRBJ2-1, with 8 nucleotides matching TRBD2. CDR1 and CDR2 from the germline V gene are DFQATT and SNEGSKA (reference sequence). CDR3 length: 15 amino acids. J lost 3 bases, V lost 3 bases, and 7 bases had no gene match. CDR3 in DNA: TGCAGTGCTAGCCCAGCGGGAGTAAGCTACAATGAGCAGTTCTTC. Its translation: CSASPAGVSYNEQFF.

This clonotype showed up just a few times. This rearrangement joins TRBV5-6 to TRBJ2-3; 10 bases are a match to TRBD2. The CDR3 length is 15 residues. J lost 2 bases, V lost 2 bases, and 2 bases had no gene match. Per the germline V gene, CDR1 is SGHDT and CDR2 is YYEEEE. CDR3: CASSLGLAATDTQYF. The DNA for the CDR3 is TGTGCCAGCAGCTTAGGACTAGCGGCCACAGATACGCAGTATTTT.

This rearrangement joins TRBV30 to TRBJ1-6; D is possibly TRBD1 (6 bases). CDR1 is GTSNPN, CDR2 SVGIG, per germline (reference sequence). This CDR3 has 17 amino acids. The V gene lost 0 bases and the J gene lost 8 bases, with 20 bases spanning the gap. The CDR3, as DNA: TGTGCCTGGAGTGTACGGGGACACCAGGAGGAGGATTCACCCCTCCACTTT. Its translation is CAWSVRGHQEEDSPLHF.

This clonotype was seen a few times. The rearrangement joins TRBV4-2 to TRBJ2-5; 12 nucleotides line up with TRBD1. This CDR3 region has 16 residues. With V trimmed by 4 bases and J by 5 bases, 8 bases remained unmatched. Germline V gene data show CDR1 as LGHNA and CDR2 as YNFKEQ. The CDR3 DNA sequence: TGTGCCAGCAGCCCCGCCTGGGACAGGGGGCGGGAGACCCAGTACTTC. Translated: CASSPAWDRGRETQYF.

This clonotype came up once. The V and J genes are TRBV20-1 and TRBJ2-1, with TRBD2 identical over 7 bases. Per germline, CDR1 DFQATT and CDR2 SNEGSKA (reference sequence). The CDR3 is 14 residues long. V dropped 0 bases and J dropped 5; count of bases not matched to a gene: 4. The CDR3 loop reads CSARDGSGNNEQFF. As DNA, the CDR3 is TGCAGTGCTAGAGATGGGAGCGGGAACAATGAGCAGTTCTTC.